This T cell receptor beta chain appears in the sequencing data of a study of shared clonotypes between healthy human individuals. Study-wide findings and caveats: Larger estimated richness was generally recorded for naive subsets relative to memory subsets. Though the depth was large, rarefaction showed that sorted-subset sequencing was incomplete.

This CDR3 contains 16 residues. The germline gives CDR1 MDHEN, CDR2 SYDVKM. The junction had 12 bases not matched to a gene; V was cut back by 7 bases and J by 1 base. On this clone: Its target is unknown.

This table comes from immunoSEQ multiplex PCR, and its TCRdb copy is limited to in-frame clones, with some not included. The sample includes about 2.3 million clones, under 95% of them seen just once. There were no recent acute infections or vaccinations among the donors, who were healthy HIV-negative adults. Nashville, Tennessee was home to all donors, who were Caucasian adults. The source is a man aged 18 to 35 in good health. Some clones in this sample may be carry-over from other donors' samples. The sample consisted of naive CD4+ T cells from PBMCs. Subset in this sample: CD45RA+ positively selected. This chain uses TRBV28 with TRBJ2-5, with 7 bases lining up with TRBD2. This CDR3 reads CASTPGGAGAQETQYF. CDR3 DNA: TGTGCCAGCACCCCCGGAGGGGCGGGAGCCCAAGAGACCCAGTACTTC.